The 7 T cell receptor beta chains reported below all come from one sample, sequenced in a study of blood T cells in healthy people across ages. Then a second PCR, running roughly 7 to 11 cycles, was carried out with a sample-barcoded 5' primer and a J-beta primer mix. TCRdb reanalysed the 5' RACE reads using MiXCR and keeps one entry per CDR3 protein. The sample has approximately 1.5 million distinct CDR3 sequences; roughly two fifths are singletons. Sequencing was carried out using blood. These receptors were obtained from a woman between 18 and 29 years old in good health.

This clonotype has a count of ten or more. This chain uses TRBV29-1 with TRBJ2-3; possible D gene TRBD1, 5 bases. The CDR3 has 12 amino acids. Trimming took 3 bases from V and 4 from J, leaving 8 bases between them. Germline CDR1 SQVTM, CDR2 ANQGSEA. CDR3 sequence reads: CSVDRTSDTQYF. The CDR3 coding sequence is TGCAGCGTTGACCGGACATCAGATACGCAGTATTTT.

The chain recombines TRBV20-1 with TRBJ2-4; perhaps D is TRBD1 or TRBD2 (6 bases each). With 6 bases removed from V and 0 bases from J, the gap between germline ends came to 12 bases. The CDR3 contains 14 residues. Per germline, CDR1 DFQATT and CDR2 SNEGSKA (reference sequence). CDR3 bases: TGCAGTGCCCGGGGGCCCATAGCCAAAAACATTCAGTACTTC. This codes for CSARGPIAKNIQYF.

This clonotype was observed a few times. In DNA form, the CDR3 reads TGCAGTGCTAGTGCTCAGGGAGGCTCCTACAATGAGCAGTTCTTC. It codes for CSASAQGGSYNEQFF. The chain links TRBV20-1 to TRBJ2-1; D might be TRBD2 (6 bases). Between the trimmed V and J ends, which lost 3 bases and 0 bases, there was a span of 12 bases. The CDR3 has 15 amino acids. The germline V gene encodes CDR1 DFQATT and CDR2 SNEGSKA (reference sequence).

The chain has TRBV9 and TRBJ2-3; D not certain. Trimming stripped 4 bases from V and 4 bases from J, with 16 bases between. Germline lookup yields CDR1 SGDLS and CDR2 YYNGEE. This CDR3 spans 15 amino acids. In DNA form, the CDR3 reads TGTGCCAGCAGCCCGCGACCAATCGCGGCAGATACGCAGTATTTT. Translated: CASSPRPIAADTQYF.

V usage is TRBV11-2 and J usage is TRBJ2-3, with 8 positions matching TRBD2. With 7 bases clipped from V and 1 base from J, the junction kept 4 bases outside the gene matches. The germline V gene encodes CDR1 SGHAT and CDR2 FQNNGV. The CDR3 is 14 amino acids. The CDR3 protein is CASNPGLGTDTQYF. The CDR3 DNA follows: TGTGCCAGCAATCCGGGACTAGGCACAGATACGCAGTATTTT.

This clonotype was recorded once. This may arise from a read error, as a much more abundant clone is one base away. The chain couples TRBV7-9 to TRBJ2-7; no firm D call. The ends were cut back, 5 bases at V and 0 bases at J, with 8 bases in the middle. The CDR3 runs to 13 residues. Germline lookup yields CDR1 SEHNR and CDR2 FQNEAQ (reference sequence). This CDR3 reads CASSVEFSYEQYF. Written as DNA, the CDR3 is TGTGCCAGCAGCGTAGAGTTCTCCTACGAGCAGTACTTC.

This chain links TRBV6-2 or TRBV6-3 with TRBJ2-3, with D uncertain. The CDR3 extends over 15 amino acids. V shed 6 bases and J shed 2 bases, with 15 bases lying between them. Germline lookup yields CDR1 MNHEY and CDR2 SVGEGT. CDR3 residues: CASSLTAGPTDTQYF. The DNA for the CDR3 is TGTGCCAGCAGCCTCACCGCCGGGCCCACAGATACGCAGTATTTT.